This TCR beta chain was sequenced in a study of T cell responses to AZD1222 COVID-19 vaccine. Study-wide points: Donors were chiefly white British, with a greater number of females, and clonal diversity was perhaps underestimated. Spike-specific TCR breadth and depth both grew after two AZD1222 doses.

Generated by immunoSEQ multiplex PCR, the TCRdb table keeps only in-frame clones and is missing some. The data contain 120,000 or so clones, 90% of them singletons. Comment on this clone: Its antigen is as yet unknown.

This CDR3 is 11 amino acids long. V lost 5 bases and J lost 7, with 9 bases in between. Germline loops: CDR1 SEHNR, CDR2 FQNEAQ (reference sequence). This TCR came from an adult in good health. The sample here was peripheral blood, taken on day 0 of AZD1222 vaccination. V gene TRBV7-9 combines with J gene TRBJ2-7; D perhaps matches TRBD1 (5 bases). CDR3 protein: CASSPQGEQYF. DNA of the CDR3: TGTGCCAGCAGCCCCCAGGGTGAGCAGTACTTC. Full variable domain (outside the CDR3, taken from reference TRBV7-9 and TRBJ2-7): DTGVSQNPRHKITKRGQNVTFRCDPISEHNRLYWYRQTLGQGPEFLTYFQNEAQLEKSRLLSDRFSAERPKGSFSTLEIQRTEQGDSAMYLCASSPQGEQYFGPGTRLTVT.